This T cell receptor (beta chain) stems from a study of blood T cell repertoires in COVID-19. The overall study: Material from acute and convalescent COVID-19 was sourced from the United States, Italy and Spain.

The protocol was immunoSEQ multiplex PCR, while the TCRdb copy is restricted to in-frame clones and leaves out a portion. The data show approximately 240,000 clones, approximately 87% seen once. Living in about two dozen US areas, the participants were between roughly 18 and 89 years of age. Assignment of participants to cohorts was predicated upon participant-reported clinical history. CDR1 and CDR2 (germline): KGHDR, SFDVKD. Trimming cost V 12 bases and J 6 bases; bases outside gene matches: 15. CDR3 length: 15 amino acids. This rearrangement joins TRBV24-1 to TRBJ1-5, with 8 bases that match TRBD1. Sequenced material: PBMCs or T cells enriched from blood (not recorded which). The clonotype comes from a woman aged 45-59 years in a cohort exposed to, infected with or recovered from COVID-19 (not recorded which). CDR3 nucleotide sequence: TGTGCCCCCAAGTCAGCAGGGGGCGGCGGTCAGCCCCAGCATTTT. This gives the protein CAPKSAGGGGQPQHF.